This TCR beta chain comes out of a study of cytomegalovirus exposure and HLA in healthy donors. CDR3 length: 16 amino acids. Trimming removed 5 bases from V and 6 bases from J, with 17 bases in between. Germline lookup yields CDR1 MGHRA and CDR2 YSYEKL. A multiplex PCR was run with 60 Vbeta primers and 13 Jbeta primers. TCRdb's table, derived via immunoSEQ multiplex PCR, lists solely in-frame clones and lacks some. The sample gives about 160,000 clones, roughly 80% of which show up once; about 1.3% is in the top ten. Sample: PBMCs. The origin of this receptor is a woman aged 25 to 39 in good health and CMV-seronegative. The chain couples TRBV4-1 to TRBJ1-6, with D maybe TRBD1 (6 bases). The CDR3 sequence is CASSGVATGTNSPLHF. DNA of the CDR3: TGCGCCAGCAGCGGGGTCGCGACAGGAACTAATTCACCCCTCCACTTT.